This is a list of T cell receptor beta chains from one sample in a study of T cell responses to AZD1222 COVID-19 vaccine. Clones were read by immunoSEQ multiplex PCR, and TCRdb kept only the in-frame ones, dropping some. The sample shows roughly 180,000 clones, 91% of them seen only once. This specimen consisted of peripheral blood, obtained on day 0 of AZD1222 vaccination. Source of these receptors: an adult in good health. Both conserved end residues are part of each CDR3. The D gene is left open where the match is weak. Clone size is shown for a subset of rows, as once, few, many or a class of expanded clone.

D	V	size	J	DNA	CDR3
NA	TRBV19	NA	TRBJ1-3	TGTGCCAGTAGCACCCCGGCGGTCTCTGGAAACACCATATATTTT	CASSTPAVSGNTIYF
NA	TRBV4-3	few	TRBJ1-4	TGCGCCAGCAGCCAAGATTCGGGGGGCGGGGAAAAACTGTTTTTT	CASSQDSGGGEKLFF
NA	TRBV19	NA	TRBJ1-5	TGTGCCAGTAGTATCAAGGGGCATAGCAATCAGCCCCAGCATTTT	CASSIKGHSNQPQHF
NA	TRBV19	NA	TRBJ2-7	TGTGCCAGTAGCAGCCAGGACATCTCCTACGAGCAGTACTTC	CASSSQDISYEQYF
TRBD1	TRBV10-3	once	TRBJ1-5	TGTGCCATCAGGGAGGGGACAGATACTTCCCCCCAGCATTTT	CAIREGTDTSPQHF
NA	TRBV24-1	NA	TRBJ1-2	TGTGCCACCAGTGATTTAGGAGGCTACACCTTC	CATSDLGGYTF
TRBD2	TRBV2	NA	TRBJ2-1	TGTGCCAGCGGGACCGGGACTAGCCCCAATGAGCAGTTCTTC	CASGTGTSPNEQFF
NA	TRBV6-6	NA	TRBJ1-1	TGTGCCAGCAGTTTACTAACAGGGAGGGGGACTGAAGCTTTCTTT	CASSLLTGRGTEAFF
NA	TRBV27	NA	TRBJ2-2	TGTGCCAGCAGTTTTCCGAACACCGGGGAGCTGTTTTTT	CASSFPNTGELFF
TRBD2	TRBV6-5	NA	TRBJ2-1	TGTGCCAGCAAGTCCAGCCTAGCGGGGAATGAGCAGTTCTTC	CASKSSLAGNEQFF
NA	TRBV14	NA	TRBJ2-4	TGTGCCAGCAGCCCGCTACAGGGCGTAGAAAACATTCAGTACTTC	CASSPLQGVENIQYF
TRBD1	TRBV29-1	NA	TRBJ1-1	TGCAGCGCCTCCAGGGGGCAGGACACTGAAGCTTTCTTT	CSASRGQDTEAFF
TRBD2	TRBV19	NA	TRBJ2-7	TGTGCCAGTAGTGGGGGGGGCGAGCAGTACTTC	CASSGGGEQYF
NA	TRBV2	NA	TRBJ2-1	TGTGCCAGCAGTGAAGGGAAGCTCTTAAACAATGAGCAGTTCTTC	CASSEGKLLNNEQFF
NA	TRBV19	NA	TRBJ2-3	TGTGCCAGTAGTATTACAGTTTCTAGCACAGATACGCAGTATTTT	CASSITVSSTDTQYF
TRBD1	TRBV7-9	NA	TRBJ1-2	TGTGCCAGCAGCTTAGGGACAGGGAGCGGCTACACCTTC	CASSLGTGSGYTF
NA	TRBV28	NA	TRBJ2-3	TGTGCCAGCAGTTTAGGTCCAGGGGCCGTTGAAGATACGCAGTATTTT	CASSLGPGAVEDTQYF
NA	TRBV4-1	NA	TRBJ2-7	TGCGCCAGCAAAGCCCCAGGGGCGGGCGAGCAGTACTTC	CASKAPGAGEQYF
NA	TRBV7-9	NA	TRBJ2-1	TGTGCCAGCAGCCCGGCGCCAGCAATCTACAATGAGCAGTTCTTC	CASSPAPAIYNEQFF
TRBD1	TRBV28	NA	TRBJ2-2	TGTGCCAGCAGTTTGGACAGGGTAGCCGGGGAGCTGTTTTTT	CASSLDRVAGELFF
NA	TRBV27	NA	TRBJ2-2	TGTGCCAGCCGAACAGGGACGGGCGGGGAGCTGTTTTTT	CASRTGTGGELFF
NA	TRBV6-1	NA	TRBJ2-6	TGTGCCAGCAGTGAACCACAGGGATTCGGGGCCAACGTCCTGACTTTC	CASSEPQGFGANVLTF
NA	TRBV18	NA	TRBJ1-2	TGTGCCAGCTCACCAGGGAGTGGCTACACCTTC	CASSPGSGYTF
TRBD1	TRBV5-1	NA	TRBJ1-2	TGCGCCAGCAGCCCCCCGACAGGGGACTATGGCTACACCTTC	CASSPPTGDYGYTF
NA	TRBV3-1/TRBV3-2	NA	TRBJ1-6	TGTGCCAGCAGCCACGGTGATTCACCCCTCCACTTT	CASSHGDSPLHF
TRBD1	TRBV19	NA	TRBJ1-4	TGTGCCAGTAGTACGAGAATACAGGGGCCAGGTGAAAAACTGTTTTTT	CASSTRIQGPGEKLFF
TRBD1	TRBV5-5	NA	TRBJ2-5	TGTGCCAGCAGCTCGCAGGGGGCGAGGGAAGAGACCCAGTACTTC	CASSSQGAREETQYF
NA	TRBV7-2	NA	TRBJ2-3	TGTGCCAGCAGCCCACGACAGATTCAGGGGACAGATACGCAGTATTTT	CASSPRQIQGTDTQYF
NA	TRBV29-1	NA	TRBJ2-1	TGCAGCGTTGCAAGGGACAATGAGCAGTTCTTC	CSVARDNEQFF
TRBD1	TRBV4-2	NA	TRBJ2-7	TGTGCCAGCAGCCAAGGCATCCAGGGGGCCCATTCCTACGAGCAGTACTTC	CASSQGIQGAHSYEQYF
NA	TRBV4-3	NA	TRBJ2-2	TGCGCCAGCAGCCATCCCGGGTCGAGCGACACCGGGGAGCTGTTTTTT	CASSHPGSSDTGELFF
TRBD2	TRBV15	NA	TRBJ2-7	TGTGCCACCAGCAGTAGGACTAGCCGCGAGCAGTACTTC	CATSSRTSREQYF
NA	TRBV19	NA	TRBJ1-5	TGTGCCAGTAGTACAGACAGCGGCAGCAATCAGCCCCAGCATTTT	CASSTDSGSNQPQHF
NA	TRBV13	NA	TRBJ2-7	TGTGCCAGCAGCTTAAGTCGAGGGATCTACGAGCAGTACTTC	CASSLSRGIYEQYF
TRBD1	TRBV5-1	NA	TRBJ2-7	TGCGCCAGCAGCCGGGACAGCCTATTCTACGAGCAGTACTTC	CASSRDSLFYEQYF
NA	TRBV19	few	TRBJ1-2	TGTGCCAGTAGCGGGATCAACATAATTGGCTACACCTTC	CASSGINIIGYTF
NA	TRBV28	NA	TRBJ2-6	TGTGCCAGCACCAACCCCGGGACCCGCTTTGATCGTCGTGACTCTGGGGCCAACGTCCTGACTTTC	CASTNPGTRFDRRDSGANVLTF
NA	TRBV3-1/TRBV3-2	NA	TRBJ2-7	TGTGCCAGCAGCCAAGACAGCTCCCTGGAGCAGTACTTC	CASSQDSSLEQYF
NA	TRBV6-1	once	TRBJ1-6	TGTGCCAGCAGTGAAGGGAGAGCCATTAATTCACCCCTCCACTTT	CASSEGRAINSPLHF
NA	TRBV7-2	NA	TRBJ1-1	TGTGCCAGCCGGGGGCAGCCGAACACTGAAGCTTTCTTT	CASRGQPNTEAFF
NA	TRBV4-3	NA	TRBJ1-6	TGCGCCAGCAGCCAGAGCATAGGTGAAAATTCACCCCTCCACTTT	CASSQSIGENSPLHF
TRBD2	TRBV10-2	NA	TRBJ2-7	TGCGCCAGCAGTTGGCTAGCGGATTACGAGCAGTACTTC	CASSWLADYEQYF
NA	TRBV5-4	few	TRBJ1-6	TGTGCCAGCACCCGCCGCGACAGGAATTCACCCCTCCACTTT	CASTRRDRNSPLHF
TRBD1	TRBV19	NA	TRBJ2-7	TGTGCCAGTAGTAGAGGGACAGGGGCAACCTACGAGCAGTACTTC	CASSRGTGATYEQYF
NA	TRBV30	once	TRBJ1-2	TGTGCCTGGAGCCCTCAGGCGTATGGCTACACCTTC	CAWSPQAYGYTF
NA	TRBV5-1	NA	TRBJ2-7	TGCGCCAGCAGCTTGAACGGGGAACGTGAGCAGTACTTC	CASSLNGEREQYF
NA	TRBV6-5	NA	TRBJ1-5	TGTGCCAGCAGTTACTCGGGGGGGGATCAGCCCCAGCATTTT	CASSYSGGDQPQHF
NA	TRBV2	few	TRBJ1-1	TGTGCCAGCAGTCCAGGGAGGGCCACTGAAGCTTTCTTT	CASSPGRATEAFF
NA	TRBV7-2	NA	TRBJ1-6	TGTGCCAGCAGCTTCGGGCAAGGAGCTAATTCACCCCTCCACTTT	CASSFGQGANSPLHF
NA	TRBV14	NA	TRBJ1-2	TGTGCCAGCTTTGGAGTAAACGGACGTGGCTACACCTTC	CASFGVNGRGYTF
NA	TRBV19	NA	TRBJ1-1	TGTGCCAGTAGTATTCGACAGTCGGTCACTGAAGCTTTCTTT	CASSIRQSVTEAFF
TRBD2	TRBV6-5	NA	TRBJ2-7	TGTGCCAGCAGTTTAGCGGGGGGGCGAGAGCAGTACTTC	CASSLAGGREQYF
NA	TRBV28	NA	TRBJ2-5	TGTGCCAGCAGTCCTCCGGGGCGTATTGGACAGCAAGAGACCCAGTACTTC	CASSPPGRIGQQETQYF
NA	TRBV25-1	NA	TRBJ2-3	TGTGCCAGCTCATCCCTCGATACGCAGTATTTT	CASSSLDTQYF
TRBD1	TRBV19	NA	TRBJ1-5	TGTGCCAGCAACCCTAGGGCAGGGGGACACGAGCCCCAGCATTTT	CASNPRAGGHEPQHF
TRBD1	TRBV6-5	NA	TRBJ1-6	TGTGCCAGCGAGAACAGGGGGCAAGGTTCACCCCTCCACTTT	CASENRGQGSPLHF
NA	TRBV10-1	NA	TRBJ1-5	TGCGCCAGCAGTGGGACTTTCAGCAATCAGCCCCAGCATTTT	CASSGTFSNQPQHF
NA	TRBV11-2	NA	TRBJ2-7	TGTGCCAGCAGCTATTCCTCGGGGGCGGATACCTACGAGCAGTACTTC	CASSYSSGADTYEQYF
TRBD2	TRBV19	NA	TRBJ2-7	TGTGCCAGTAGTACTAGCGGGAGTGTGTCCTACGAGCAGTACTTC	CASSTSGSVSYEQYF